This paragraph reports one T cell receptor beta chain. Its binding antigen is unknown. The junction and the germline gene differ at one end; a read error may be behind it. The record originates from a study of cytomegalovirus exposure and HLA in healthy donors listed by TCRdb under 2017. Background on the whole study: An earlier analysis of some 620 of the donors reported approximately 280 Gb of sequence data and around 100 million unique TCR beta sequences obtained from about 170 million T cells. To decide whether each TCR beta V gene segment behaved as functional or pseudogenic, an earlier analysis of some 580 of the donors relied on high-throughput TCR beta sequencing. HLA typing covered class I and class II loci at four-digit resolution. Genome-wide SNP genotypes for about 60% of the 666 donors were used in a later genetic analysis, which treated that subset as a discovery cohort. The study aimed to test whether signatures of past pathogen exposure could be identified by cataloging public T cell receptors. Typing coverage differed by locus: A, B, C, DRB1 and DQB1 were typed in about 620-640 donors, DQA1 in 500 to 550, DPA1 in around 610, and DPB1 in 450 to 480. Across 398 genotyped donors of the cohort, an average of roughly 200,000 unique TCR beta nucleotide sequences per donor were sequenced, and approximately 17% of those sequences were non-productive. To predict cytomegalovirus infection status, the study brought together high-throughput TCR immunosequencing, statistical association of individual TCRs with disease status, and machine learning. Roughly 5 DR-DQ haplotypes were handled as single units for association and clustering, since linkage in the cohort was strong. An early release covering just under 650 HLA-typed donors comprised about 300 gigabases of sequencing data and around 80 million unique TCR sequences. Donor age, sex, ethnicity and CMV serostatus were compiled alongside the repertoire data. Rather than using new phenotypic data, the later analysis identified candidate immune exposures from TCR beta sequences and from how often those sequences occurred across donors. Among the approximately 420 genotyped donors, about 83% belonged to the genetic ancestry cluster associated with self-reported Caucasian donors. Using immunosequencing, the study profiled T cell repertoires from about 610 subjects and related those repertoires to cytomegalovirus serostatus. To study patterns of TCR occurrence, a later analysis re-analyzed previously published TCR beta repertoires from 666 donors and added high-resolution HLA genotyping. Every repertoire in the discovery cohort had been generated on one and the same sequencing platform. A separate validation cohort of over a hundred different subjects was used in addition to the 666-subject first cohort.

The cohort was made up of approximately 700 healthy bone marrow donors. Cohort members were all nominally healthy when sampled, although unrecorded immune exposures were likely present. The donor tested CMV seropositive, placing the donor among the 289 seropositive members of the cohort. A peripheral blood sample was provided by each donor, and peripheral blood mononuclear cells were used for TCR beta sequencing. The Qiagen DNeasy Blood Extraction Kit was used to extract genomic DNA from the blood cell samples. Beyond this particular receptor, the publication reports: In both the original and validation cohorts, the classifier was reported to diagnose cytomegalovirus status with high specificity and sensitivity. V-gene and J-gene trimming of TCR beta chains was associated with a missense DCLRE1C variant in a later genetic analysis, and the association was replicated in an independent cohort. The only immune exposure information available for the cohort was CMV serostatus. According to a later analysis, parvovirus B19, influenza, CMV and Epstein-Barr virus appeared linked to several top co-occurrence clusters. Broadly in line with IMGT annotations, most TCR beta V segments showed up in productive rearrangements about 87% or about 30% of the time in an earlier analysis of several hundred of the donors. The cohort was sequenced for TCR beta chains only, and without alpha or paired-chain data the features that could be detected were limited. Specific HLA alleles were associated with 15,000 to 20,000 TCR beta sequences at a false discovery rate of 0.05 in a later analysis. A later analysis found that TCR association rates varied across HLA loci, with DRB1 alleles showing the most associated TCRs and HLA-C alleles the fewest. The presence/absence analyses assumed that sequencing depth was roughly uniform across donors, and that assumption may not be true. In a later genetic analysis, fewer N-insertions in productive TCRs were reported among donors in an Asian-associated ancestry cluster than the approximately 670-donor mean. The study gave a list of under 200 TCR beta chains associated with cytomegalovirus. When HLA alleles, especially DR and DQ, strongly co-occurred, attributing TCR associations to individual alleles was difficult. A later analysis found that most CMV-associated TCR beta chains appeared HLA-restricted, with HLA associations seemingly driven largely by CMV exposure. Across donors, most TCR sequences were observed very rarely, whereas some public TCRs were present in many individuals. Correlated functional status among segregating V segments might reflect linkage disequilibrium, but an unknown experimental factor could not be ruled out. The authors suggested that the approach could potentially be extended to other disease states and immunological phenotypes. A cluster of highly shared sequence variants was judged likely to represent a technical artifact of the sequencing pipeline. In vitro tests confirmed that a few of the cytomegalovirus-associated TCR beta chains recognize cytomegalovirus antigens. HLA typing was unavailable for some donors at each locus, so association tests used only the typed subset. A further reported finding was that TCR beta sequences accurately predicted the HLA-A and HLA-B alleles for most subjects in the first cohort. Some IMGT-functional V segments, including TRBV6-2 and TRBV6-3, could not be distinguished by the 87-base-pair reads and were therefore excluded. In a later analysis, HLA-associated TCR beta chains were found to be more clonally expanded and to have lower generation probabilities than equally common non-associated chains. About 15 rarely observed V segments, including chromosome 9 orphons, were excluded from the earlier analysis of several hundred of the donors because counts were too low.

Library preparation employed the immunoSEQ multiplex PCR assay. The multiplex PCR relied on a mix of 60 forward primers for TCR Vbeta segments and 13 reverse primers for TCR Jbeta segments. The CDR3 region of rearranged TCR beta genes was amplified from genomic DNA by a multiplex PCR assay. On the Illumina HiSeq System, the amplified TCR beta libraries were sequenced as 87-base-pair reads. As for the authors' bioinformatics: In a later analysis, tens of millions of unique TCR beta chains were counted across the approximately 640 repertoires, and approximately 9.9 million of these chains were shared by at least two donors. Raw reads were error-corrected and collapsed into unique sequences with a nearest-neighbor algorithm that merged closely related sequences to remove PCR and sequencing errors. CDR3 sequences were aligned to IMGT reference sequences to assign V, D and J gene segments. For a sequence to be retained, a match of at least six nucleotides was required to both a V gene segment and a J gene segment. A rearrangement counted as productive if the CDR3 had no stop codons and remained in frame with V and J, and every other rearrangement counted as non-productive. Following IMGT convention, CDR3 was defined as the stretch from the second conserved V-encoded cysteine to the conserved J-encoded phenylalanine. The earlier analysis of approximately 500 of the donors excluded sequences that lacked an unambiguous match to a single V gene segment. An earlier analysis of 587 of the donors classified V segments as functional when productive rearrangements were above 56.7% and as segregating when the standard deviation between donors was above 5%. To diagnose cytomegalovirus status from the catalog of TCR beta chain sequences, a statistical classification framework was built. In a later analysis, V and J genes were assigned by comparing TCR nucleotide sequences against IMGT/GENE-DB human TR gene sequences. In a later analysis, CDR3 sequences and most-parsimonious VDJ recombination scenarios were assigned using the TCRdist pipeline. A later analysis defined each TCR beta chain by its CDR3 amino acid sequence plus V-gene family, and excluded reads lacking a unique V-gene family. To address suspected cross-contamination and a sequencing artifact, a later analysis removed under 600 highly shared, low-generation-probability nucleotide sequences. For each public chain, a later analysis derived a clonal expansion index from normalized ranks of inferred template counts within each repertoire. In a later analysis, generation probabilities were computed using a VDJ recombination model fitted to out-of-frame rearrangements, and the results were checked against IGoR. In a later analysis, hypergeometric tests were used to score TCR-TCR, TCR-HLA and TCR-CMV co-occurrence, with a repertoire-size bias correction applied to TCR pairs. A later analysis estimated false discovery rates by permuting HLA or CMV assignments 20 times. In a later analysis, co-occurring TCRs were grouped with DBSCAN, and TCRdist sequence similarity was added when clustering was performed within HLA-allele-positive subsets. Repertoires with fewer than 30,000 or more than 120,000 public chains were left out of co-occurrence clustering, as were a few repertoires with anomalous nucleotide sharing. TCRdb provides this immuneACCESS table in a form limited to in-frame rearrangements. Some clones are lacking; in checked studies, under half of them reflect an unresolved V gene, and why the rest are absent is not known. V and J calls and clone size are as listed in that table; D and trimming were resolved from the DNA. The table for this sample lists roughly 90,000 clones; around 68% of them were counted only once. Approximately 20% of the sample rests with the top ten.

The CDR3 numbers 14 residues from cysteine through phenylalanine. Only the CDR3 DNA stays, 42 bases, in frame from base 1. According to the germline V gene (reference sequence), CDR1 reads GTSNPN and CDR2 reads SVGIG. The specimen sequenced was PBMCs. The source is a man under 40 in good health and CMV-seropositive. The rearranged segments are TRBV30 and TRBJ2-2, with a tentative D gene TRBD2 over 6 matching bases. The CDR3 in this case is CARRELRNTGELFF. The nucleotide sequence is TGTGCCAGGAGGGAGCTTAGGAACACCGGGGAGCTGTTTTTT.